This T cell receptor (beta chain) was recovered during a study of post-analysis software for immune sequencing data. Study information: Disease trajectories encompassed relapsing-remitting, secondary progressive and progressive-relapsing multiple sclerosis. General study points: A handful of TRBV segments were more frequent in patients than controls; TRBV5-6, TRBV5-1 and TRBV20-1 belonged to this group.

The CDR3 spans 14 residues. Germline CDR1 reads LGHNA; CDR2 reads YSLEER. Trimming left V 2 bases short and J 7 bases short, with 15 bases between. Included in the TCR beta cDNA libraries were unique molecular identifiers. The yield from about 1 to 10 million T cells was roughly 500,000 cDNA molecules in total. TCRdb reprocessed the PCR reads with MiXCR, giving one entry per CDR3 protein. The sample has around 710,000 distinct CDR3 sequences, roughly 46% seen once. About this clonotype itself: Its antigen is not known.

The TCR originated in a girl aged 10 to 17 with multiple sclerosis. Sequenced input: blood. The V and J genes are TRBV4-3 and TRBJ2-7, with TRBD2 as a possible D gene (5 bases). Written as DNA, the CDR3 is TGCGCCAGCAGCCAACTTATGGGAGACAATGAGCAGTACTTC. Its translation is CASSQLMGDNEQYF.